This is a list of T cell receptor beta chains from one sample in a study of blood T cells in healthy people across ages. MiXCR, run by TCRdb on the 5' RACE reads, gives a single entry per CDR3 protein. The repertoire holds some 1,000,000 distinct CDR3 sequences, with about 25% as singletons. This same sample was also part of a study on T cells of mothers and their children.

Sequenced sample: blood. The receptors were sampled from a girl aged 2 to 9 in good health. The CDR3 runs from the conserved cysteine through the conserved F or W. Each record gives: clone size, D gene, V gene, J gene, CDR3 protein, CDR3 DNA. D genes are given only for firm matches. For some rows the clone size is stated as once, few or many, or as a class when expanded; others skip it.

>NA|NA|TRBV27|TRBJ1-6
CASSLVWAANSPLHF
TGTGCCAGCAGTTTGGTTTGGGCAGCTAATTCACCCCTCCACTTT
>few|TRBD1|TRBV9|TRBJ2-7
CASSVAGTAYEQYF
TGTGCCAGCAGCGTTGCCGGGACAGCCTACGAGCAGTACTTC
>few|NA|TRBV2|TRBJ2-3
CASSPNGVGYTQYF
TGTGCCAGCAGTCCCAATGGGGTCGGGTATACGCAGTATTTT
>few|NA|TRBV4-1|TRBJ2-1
CASSPNPGQPPINEQFF
TGCGCCAGCAGCCCCAATCCTGGGCAACCGCCGATCAATGAGCAGTTCTTC
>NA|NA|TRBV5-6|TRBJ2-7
CASSLPHNRYEQYF
TGTGCCAGCAGCTTGCCGCACAACCGCTACGAGCAGTACTTC
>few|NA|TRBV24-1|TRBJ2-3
CATSDLLGSTDTQYF
TGTGCCACCAGTGATTTGCTCGGGAGCACAGATACGCAGTATTTT
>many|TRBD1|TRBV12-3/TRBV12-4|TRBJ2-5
CASSPVGQGEETQYF
TGTGCCAGCAGTCCCGTCGGACAGGGGGAAGAGACCCAGTACTTC
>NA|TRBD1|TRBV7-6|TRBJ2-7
CASSSTGPDEQYF
TGTGCCAGCAGCTCGACAGGGCCTGACGAGCAGTACTTC
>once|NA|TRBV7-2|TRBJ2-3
CASSLGPHGAADTQYF
TGTGCCAGCAGCTTAGGGCCGCATGGCGCGGCAGATACGCAGTATTTT
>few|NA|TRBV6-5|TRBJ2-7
CASSPGSIYEQYF
TGTGCCAGCAGTCCCGGCTCAATCTACGAGCAGTACTTC
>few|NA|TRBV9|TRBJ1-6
CASSVDPGFSSPLHF
TGTGCCAGCAGCGTAGACCCAGGTTTTAGTTCACCCCTCCACTTT
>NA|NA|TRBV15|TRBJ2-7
CATSREGPGLSRYEQYF
TGTGCCACCAGCAGAGAAGGCCCCGGACTCTCACGCTACGAGCAGTACTTC
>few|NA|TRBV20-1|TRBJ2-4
CSASPTGPNLAKNIQYF
TGCAGTGCTAGCCCCACAGGTCCAAATCTAGCCAAAAACATTCAGTACTTC
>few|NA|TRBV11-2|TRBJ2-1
CASRPGTLPGHEQFF
TGTGCCAGCAGGCCCGGGACCCTCCCTGGGCATGAGCAGTTCTTC
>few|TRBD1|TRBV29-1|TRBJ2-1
CSGQTGVSNEQFF
TGCAGCGGCCAGACAGGGGTTAGCAATGAGCAGTTCTTC
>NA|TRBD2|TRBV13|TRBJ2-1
CASSLGAGGQETQCF
TGTGCCAGCAGCTTAGGAGCGGGGGGGCAAGAGACCCAGTGCTTC
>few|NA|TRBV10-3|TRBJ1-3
CATSGGGVSGNTIYF
TGTGCCACCAGTGGAGGGGGAGTCTCTGGAAACACCATATATTTT
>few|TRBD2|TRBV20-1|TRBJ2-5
CSALTTSGEAQETQYF
TGCAGTGCTCTTACTACTAGCGGGGAGGCCCAAGAGACCCAGTACTTC
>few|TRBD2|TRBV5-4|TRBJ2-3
CASSSGLAGGSTDTQYF
TGTGCCAGCAGCTCGGGACTAGCGGGAGGGAGCACAGATACGCAGTATTTT